Sequencing of this T cell receptor (beta chain) was carried out in a study of blood T cells in healthy people across ages (dated by TCRdb to about 2015). At the level of the whole study: In model experiments, template switching captured about one uniquely barcoded TCR beta cDNA molecule for every two T cells. Using deep sequencing normalized with unique cDNA molecular identifiers, the study measured how TCR beta repertoire diversity changes with age. The study analyzed two additional independent replicas of 1 million unique cDNA reads from the same blood draw for two donors, one aged 18 to 30 and one aged 80 or older. Four age groups were formed from the donors: young (average roughly 16 years), middle-aged (approximately 39), aged (about 62) and long-lived (around 82). To avoid experimental bias, donors of different ages were spread randomly across the sequencing lanes. General findings and caveats noted by the study authors: There was a strong correlation between observed TCR beta diversity and the percentage of naive T cells measured by flow cytometry. As age increased, observed TCR beta diversity per million T cells dropped in a roughly linear way, and a significant reduction was already evident by age roughly 40. Estimates of total diversity based on one million sequenced T cells were regarded as lower bounds and as underestimates. Because donor CMV infection status was unknown, age-related changes in expanded clonotypes were potentially confounded. Compared with the aged group, the long-lived group had more naive CD4+ T cells, fewer expanded clones and increased TCR diversity, suggesting age selection. Conclusive comparison of naive and antigen-experienced compartments was prevented by the profiling of bulk unsorted PBMCs.

Libraries were made using 5' RACE. Sequencing used an Illumina HiSeq 2500. A second PCR of about 7 to 12 cycles was run with a J-beta primer mix and a sample-barcoded 5' primer. Each TCR beta cDNA molecule received a unique molecular identifier from a template-switch 5' adaptor carrying 12 random nucleotides. Each sample yielded at least 2.5 million CDR3-containing paired-end reads. All of the RNA was converted into first-strand cDNA using the Mint cDNA synthesis kit, with a TRBC-specific oligonucleotide serving as the primer. All cDNA was treated with uracil-DNA glycosylase and then went through a first 18-cycle PCR with the universal primers M1SS and BC2_uni_R. Concerning the study's data processing: Normalization of each sample was performed by random selection of 1 million high-quality reads, each carrying a distinct molecular identifier. Instead of being binned into consensus sequences, reads with shared molecular identifiers were discarded. MiTCR, with a Q25 quality threshold and the strictest error-elimination algorithm, was used for CDR3 identification, clonotype clustering and error correction. A nonparametric unseen species model with Euler transformation was used to estimate lower-bound total TCR beta diversity. TCRdb handled the public reads itself, with Q25 trimming in fastp and clone calling in MiXCR, and kept productive beta chains. For every CDR3 protein sequence, its rows merge into one entry that carries the most common genes and DNA. It is TCRdb's table, rather than the study itself, that gives the V and J calls and clone size. The sample profile shows under 2,000,000 distinct CDR3 sequences; roughly 49% of them were found once. The ten largest clones represent 2.1% of the sample.

The CDR3 holds 15 amino acids from the cysteine to the phenylalanine. Only CDR3 DNA remains: 45 bases, in frame from the first base. V was cut back by 1 base and J by 3 bases, leaving a gap of 10 bases between them. CDR1 and CDR2 (MDHEN, SYDVKM) derive from the germline V gene. The donors were 40 or so Caucasian individuals from Russia, aged 6 to 90 years, who were systemically healthy. Approximately 10 milliliters of peripheral blood were collected from each donor into EDTA-treated Vacutainer tubes. Ficoll-Paque density-gradient centrifugation was used to isolate PBMCs, with at least 6.5 million per sample. Total RNA, at least 6 micrograms per sample, was extracted from PBMCs with Trizol reagent. Naive CD45RAhigh/CD27high T cell percentages were measured by flow cytometry on a PBMC aliquot from every donor. Details on this clonotype: Which antigen it targets is not known. No base qualities exist here, and no much larger clone lies one base off it.

This TCR was sampled from a middle-aged woman in good health. Material: blood. The rearranged segments are TRBV28 and TRBJ1-5, with TRBD1 perhaps the D gene, on 5 matching bases. The CDR3 protein sequence reads: CASSLYQGDNQPQHF. The bases are TGTGCCAGCAGTTTATACCAGGGAGACAATCAGCCCCAGCATTTT.